This T cell receptor beta chain originates from a study of cytomegalovirus exposure and HLA in healthy donors. This CDR3 has 16 residues. Trimming cost V 6 bases and J 4 bases; bases outside gene matches: 15. Germline CDR1 reads SQVTM; CDR2 reads ANQGSEA. A note on this clone: Its antigen is still unknown.

Study-level results: Accurate predictions that matched the HLA-A and HLA-B alleles of most subjects were reportedly made from TCR beta sequences.

Likely unrecorded immune exposures existed in these nominally healthy donors. PCR employed 60 Vbeta and 13 Jbeta primers. The data were produced by immunoSEQ multiplex PCR, yet TCRdb's version contains in-frame clones alone and is incomplete. The sample comprises about 160,000 clones, roughly 85% of which are singletons, and 2% to 2.5% rests with the top ten. Material: PBMCs. The receptor was derived from a man aged 40-55 years in good health and CMV-seronegative. J is TRBJ1-1 and V is TRBV29-1, with 9 positions matching TRBD1. CDR3 bases: TGCAGCGTCAGGGGGTCGGGACAGGGTGAGGCCACTGAAGCTTTCTTT. This sequence encodes CSVRGSGQGEATEAFF.